This TCR beta chain was captured by sequencing in a study of neurological immune-mediated disorders. The study's findings and limits: While HTLV-1-associated myelopathy showed the greatest TCR clonal expansion, multiple sclerosis showed the least, falling below healthy controls.

The cDNA was generated through 5'RACE incorporating 10-nucleotide random UMIs. From 15-18 subjects, every sequencing run obtained over 170 million TCR-beta sequences. TCRdb passed the 5' RACE reads through MiXCR, listing each CDR3 protein once. The sample carries about 39,000 distinct CDR3 sequences, approximately 7.2% recorded once. Losses at the gene ends were 0 bases for V and 8 bases for J; bases not matched to a gene: 3. This CDR3 region has 14 residues. Germline loops: CDR1 DFQATT, CDR2 SNEGSKA (reference sequence). The sorted libraries drew on approximately 1 million T cells that were CD4+ or CD8+. A remark on this clonotype: What it binds is unknown.

The chain employs TRBV20-1 and TRBJ2-2; 10 positions match TRBD1. This clonotype originated in a man aged 50 or older in good health. Source material: CD4+ T cells from blood. CDR3 DNA: TGCAGTGCTAGAGATGACAGGGGGCCGGGGGAGCTGTTTTTT. Encoded protein: CSARDDRGPGELFF.